Shown below are 20 T cell receptor beta chains from a single sample sequenced in a study of blood T cell repertoires in COVID-19. This table comes from immunoSEQ multiplex PCR, and its TCRdb copy is limited to in-frame clones, with some not included. Among hundreds of thousands of clones listed, just under 90% were seen once. The sequenced material came from peripheral blood. These TCRs come from a man aged 60-69 years who had recovered from COVID-19.

This clone was seen a single time. V gene TRBV7-3 combines with J gene TRBJ2-3; 11 nucleotides agree with TRBD1. This CDR3 is built from 15 residues. Trimming cost V 5 bases and J 8 bases; bases outside gene matches: 9. The germline gives CDR1 SGHTA, CDR2 FQGTGA. The CDR3 region has the DNA TGTGCCAGCAGCACGGGACAGGGGGACGGTGGTACGCAGTATTTT. Translated: CASSTGQGDGGTQYF.

The gene calls are TRBV9 and TRBJ2-5; TRBD2 is a possible D gene (6 bases). CDR1 is SGDLS, CDR2 YYNGEE, per germline. Trimming removed 4 bases at V and 2 bases at J, with 15 bases between. This CDR3 is built from 15 residues. The CDR3 DNA reads as TGTGCCAGCAGCCCCCGGATAGCGGTACAAGAGACCCAGTACTTC. It codes for CASSPRIAVQETQYF.

The V gene is TRBV7-8, the J gene TRBJ1-1; 8 positions agree with TRBD1. Germline CDR1 and CDR2: SGHVS and FQNEAQ. V lost 5 bases, J lost 8 bases, and 4 bases stayed unmatched. The CDR3 spans 12 residues. The CDR3 reads CASSPGQGEAFF. Here the CDR3 DNA reads TGTGCCAGCAGCCCTGGACAGGGCGAAGCTTTCTTT. The entire variable domain, with the rest obtained from reference TRBV7-8 and TRBJ1-1, is as follows: GAGVSQSPRYKVAKRGQDVALRCDPISGHVSLFWYQQALGQGPEFLTYFQNEAQLDKSGLPSDRFFAERPEGSVSTLKIQRTQQEDSAVYLCASSPGQGEAFFGQGTRLTVV.

The genes are TRBV7-3 and TRBJ1-1; D gene unclear. The germline V gene has CDR1 SGHTA and CDR2 FQGTGA. The CDR3 spans 16 residues. Trimming took 0 bases from V and 1 from J, leaving 12 bases between them. This CDR3 is CASSLTGRVQNTEAFF. The CDR3 DNA reads TGTGCCAGCAGCTTAACAGGGAGGGTACAGAACACTGAAGCTTTCTTT.

The count of this clone is one. The V gene is TRBV11-2, the J gene TRBJ1-2, with 8 bases fitting TRBD1. The CDR3 has 14 amino acids. The trim removed 3 bases at V and 6 bases at J, leaving 6 bases unmatched. The germline gives CDR1 SGHAT, CDR2 FQNNGV. The CDR3 DNA reads as TGTGCCAGCAGCTTGGGGACAGGCCTTGATGGCTACACCTTC. Amino acid sequence: CASSLGTGLDGYTF.

V is TRBV18 and J is TRBJ2-5; D is unclear. The CDR3 has 14 residues. Germline-derived CDR1 and CDR2 are KGHSH and LQKENI. The germline V and J ends were trimmed by 0 bases and 3 bases, with 8 bases remaining between them. CDR3 DNA: TGTGCCAGCTCACCACCGGGCGTCAAAGAGACCCAGTACTTC. Encoded protein: CASSPPGVKETQYF.

The CDR3 nucleotides are TGCGCCAGCAGCTTGCGTACAGGGGGACGGGGCTCACCCCTCCACTTT. Its protein is CASSLRTGGRGSPLHF. The V gene is TRBV5-1, the J gene TRBJ1-6; 8 nucleotides align to TRBD1. CDR3 length: 16 residues. V shed 1 base, J shed 10 bases, and the junction held 10 bases outside the gene matches. The germline V gene encodes CDR1 SGHRS and CDR2 YFSETQ.

This chain joins TRBV30 and TRBJ1-2, with D perhaps matching TRBD1 (5 bases). The germline CDR1 and CDR2 sequences are GTSNPN and SVGIG (reference sequence). The CDR3 loop spans 13 amino acids. Trimming removed 4 bases at V and 6 bases at J, with 15 bases between. The CDR3 nucleotides are TGTGCCTGGACCGGAGGGGATTACAATGGCTACACCTTC. This gives the protein CAWTGGDYNGYTF.

This clone appeared once. CDR3 residues: CASSLTAGGTDTQYF. The CDR3 DNA reads TGTGCCAGCAGCTTAACGGCGGGGGGCACAGATACGCAGTATTTT. The chain joins TRBV7-2 to TRBJ2-3; 7 bases line up with TRBD2. Losses at the gene ends were 2 bases for V and 1 base for J; bases not matched to a gene: 3. The CDR3 totals 15 residues. CDR1 and CDR2 from the germline V gene are SGHTA and FQGNSA.

The chain employs TRBV27 and TRBJ1-2; 7 bases map to TRBD1. Per the germline V gene, CDR1 is MNHEY and CDR2 is SMNVEV (reference sequence). J was trimmed by 6 bases and V by 4 bases; bases with no gene match: 8. This CDR3 spans 14 amino acids. This CDR3 reads CASSSDRAWNGYTF. CDR3 in DNA: TGTGCCAGCAGTTCTGACAGGGCGTGGAATGGCTACACCTTC.

The chain links TRBV6-2 or TRBV6-3 to TRBJ1-2; weak D call: TRBD1 (6 bases). The ends were cut back, 2 bases at V and 2 bases at J, with 12 bases in the middle. The CDR3 has 15 residues. Germline assignment: CDR1 MNHEY and CDR2 SVGEGT. The CDR3, as DNA: TGTGCCAGCAGTTACCATAACACAGGGAACTATGGCTACACCTTC. This translates into CASSYHNTGNYGYTF.

This rearrangement joins TRBV28 to TRBJ2-2; TRBD2 aligns across 9 bases. The CDR3 length is 14 residues. V shed 6 bases and J 7 bases; nucleotides not matched to a gene: 6. Per the germline V gene, CDR1 is MDHEN and CDR2 is SYDVKM. The chain's CDR3 is CASRPGLANGELFF. In DNA form, the CDR3 reads TGTGCCAGCAGGCCGGGACTAGCAAACGGGGAGCTGTTTTTT.

CDR3 residues: CASSHARANEAFF. The CDR3 DNA is TGTGCCAGCAGCCATGCCCGCGCAAATGAAGCTTTCTTT. The chain links TRBV3-1 (or the pseudogene TRBV3-2) to TRBJ1-1, with no clear D. The CDR3 covers 13 residues. V lost 3 bases and J lost 7, with 12 bases in between. Germline V lookup: CDR1 LGHDT, CDR2 YNNKEL (reference sequence).

Concerning this clone: Other DNA sequences within the sample encode an identical CDR3. The CDR3 nucleotides are TGCGCCAGCAGCTTGGGAGGGTCCGGAAACACCATATATTTT. Residues: CASSLGGSGNTIYF. This rearrangement joins TRBV5-1 to TRBJ1-3; D call uncertain. CDR1 and CDR2 from the germline V gene are SGHRS and YFSETQ. The CDR3 has 14 amino acids. V lost 0 bases, J lost 4 bases, and 8 bases lay in between. Drawing the rest from reference TRBV5-1 and TRBJ1-3, the complete variable domain is KAGVTQTPRYLIKTRGQQVTLSCSPISGHRSVSWYQQTPGQGLQFLFEYFSETQRNKGNFPGRFSGRQFSNSRSEMNVSTLELGDSALYLCASSLGGSGNTIYFGEGSWLTVV.

This clone was counted a few times. The chain carries TRBV11-1 and TRBJ1-1; possibly TRBD1 for D (6 bases). V was cut by 6 bases and J by 1 base, with 9 bases left in between. Germline V gene sequence: CDR1 SGHAT, CDR2 FQDESV (reference sequence). The CDR3 extends over 13 amino acids. CDR3 sequence: CASSIQGNTEAFF. The CDR3, as DNA: TGTGCCAGCAGTATACAGGGGAACACTGAAGCTTTCTTT.

The chain recombines TRBV18 with TRBJ1-1; tentative D call: TRBD1 (5 bases). Between the trimmed V and J ends, which lost 6 bases and 1 base, there was a span of 9 bases. CDR1 is KGHSH, CDR2 LQKENI, per germline. This CDR3 spans 13 amino acids. In DNA form, the CDR3 reads TGTGCCAGCTCGATCAGGGAGAACACTGAAGCTTTCTTT. Its protein product is CASSIRENTEAFF.

The V and J genes are TRBV30 and TRBJ1-1; the D gene is possibly TRBD1 (5 bases). The V gene's germline CDR1 is GTSNPN and CDR2 SVGIG (reference sequence). This CDR3 contains 12 residues. V was cut by 3 bases and J by 1 base, with 6 bases left in between. For the CDR3, the DNA is TGTGCCTGGAGGCAGGGGAACACTGAAGCTTTCTTT. Its translation is CAWRQGNTEAFF.

The rearrangement uses TRBV7-2 and TRBJ1-2; weak D call: TRBD1 (5 bases). The V gene lost 5 bases and the J gene lost 7 bases, with 17 bases spanning the gap. Germline V gives CDR1 SGHTA, CDR2 FQGNSA. CDR3 size: 14 residues. CDR3 coding DNA: TGTGCCAGCAGCACCCGGGAGGGGAGAGGTGGCTACACCTTC. Translation gives CASSTREGRGGYTF.

The rearrangement links TRBV7-9 to TRBJ1-2, with a possible D match to TRBD1 (5 bases). There are 16 residues in the CDR3. Germline CDR1 SEHNR, CDR2 FQNEAQ (reference sequence). V was pared by 5 bases and J by 1 base, with 17 bases between. The CDR3: CASSPQLLGGNYGYTF. CDR3 DNA: TGTGCCAGCAGCCCCCAGCTTTTGGGGGGTAACTATGGCTACACCTTC. The full variable domain, with the rest looked up from reference TRBV7-9 and TRBJ1-2, is DTGVSQNPRHKITKRGQNVTFRCDPISEHNRLYWYRQTLGQGPEFLTYFQNEAQLEKSRLLSDRFSAERPKGSFSTLEIQRTEQGDSAMYLCASSPQLLGGNYGYTFGSGTRLTVV.

The chain couples TRBV5-5 to TRBJ1-2, with D possibly matching TRBD1 (5 bases). The V and J ends lost 4 bases and 0 bases respectively, with 13 bases between them. CDR3 length: 15 residues. The germline CDR1 and CDR2 sequences are SGHKS and YYEKEE (reference sequence). In nucleotides, the CDR3 is TGTGCCAGCAGCGCATCGACAGCAGCTAACTATGGCTACACCTTC. Translating it yields CASSASTAANYGYTF.